This note documents a single TCR beta chain sequence. Its specificity is unknown. For each CDR3 protein, TCRdb gives one entry from its re-call of the 5' RACE reads, without DNA. There are 140,000 to 150,000 distinct CDR3 sequences in the sample, with around 10% held by the top ten. The sample comes from a study of T cells expressing NK-cell markers. Broader study findings: The leading position in the CD3+CD56-NKG2C+ fraction of several donors also went to these clonotypes.

Germline-derived CDR1 and CDR2 are LGHDT and YNNKEL (reference sequence). The CDR3 has 17 amino acids. The chain employs TRBV3-1 and TRBJ2-3; checking the TCRdb D call of TRBD1 is not possible without DNA. The clonotype comes from a man aged 18 to 29 in good health. The sequenced sample was blood T cells: a sorted CD56 or NKG2C T cell subset, CD4+ or CD8+ T cells, or bulk PBMC T cells (not recorded which). The CDR3 reads CASSQDIRTDRTDTQYF.